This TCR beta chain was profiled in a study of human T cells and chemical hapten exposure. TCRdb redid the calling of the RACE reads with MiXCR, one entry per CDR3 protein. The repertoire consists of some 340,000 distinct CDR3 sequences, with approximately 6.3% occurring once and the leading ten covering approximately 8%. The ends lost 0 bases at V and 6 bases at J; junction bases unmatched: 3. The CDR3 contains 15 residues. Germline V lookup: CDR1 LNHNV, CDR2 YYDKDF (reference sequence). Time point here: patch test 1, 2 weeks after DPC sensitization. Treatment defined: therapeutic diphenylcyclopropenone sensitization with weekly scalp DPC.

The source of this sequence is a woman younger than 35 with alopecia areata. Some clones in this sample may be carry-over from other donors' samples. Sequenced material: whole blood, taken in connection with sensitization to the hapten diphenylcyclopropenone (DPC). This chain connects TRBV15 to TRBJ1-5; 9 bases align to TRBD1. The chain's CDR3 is CATSREQGAFQPQHF. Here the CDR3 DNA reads TGTGCCACCAGCAGAGAACAGGGGGCATTTCAGCCCCAGCATTTT.